This is a list of T cell receptor beta chains from one sample in a study of regulatory T cells in long-lasting Graves disease. TCRdb fed the multiplex PCR reads into MiXCR, producing one record per CDR3 protein. The table has 600,000 to 800,000 distinct CDR3 sequences, 25% to 35% seen once. Here the sequenced sample was peripheral blood mononuclear cells (PBMCs), taken when the disease was refractory, from a patient treated with antithyroid drugs. The receptors were gathered from a female donor with Graves disease. Each CDR3 is given with its conserved first and last residue. The D gene is left open where the match is weak. Size is stated for part of the rows, as once, few or many counts, or as a class when the clone is expanded.

clone size	V gene	D gene	J gene	CDR3 protein	CDR3 DNA
many	TRBV28	TRBD1	TRBJ1-1	CASSLGTGNSEAFF	TGTGCCAGCAGTTTAGGGACAGGGAACAGTGAAGCTTTCTTT
many	TRBV25-1	-	TRBJ1-5	CASSQTGRNQPQHF	TGTGCCAGCAGCCAAACAGGGCGCAATCAGCCCCAGCATTTT
few	TRBV29-1	TRBD1	TRBJ1-3	CSVTGTGAGNTIYF	TGCAGCGTTACCGGGACAGGGGCTGGAAACACCATATATTTT
-	TRBV6-1	-	TRBJ1-5	CASSDLDRFQPQHF	TGTGCCAGCAGTGACCTTGACAGGTTTCAGCCCCAGCATTTT
-	TRBV11-2	TRBD1	TRBJ1-2	CASSQTRGPVHGYTF	TGTGCCAGCAGCCAAACGAGGGGGCCCGTTCATGGCTACACTTTC
-	TRBV9	TRBD2	TRBJ2-5	CASSSVTSWAETQYF	TGTGCCAGCAGCTCCGTGACTAGCTGGGCAGAGACCCAGTACTTC
-	TRBV3-1	TRBD2	TRBJ2-7	CASSHISLRGRLAASYEQYF	TGTGCCAGCAGCCACATATCGTTACGTGGGAGGCTAGCGGCCTCTTACGAGCAGTACTTC
-	TRBV19	TRBD1	TRBJ1-5	CASNQDRRSNQPQHF	TGTGCCAGTAATCAGGACAGGAGGAGCAATCAGCCCCAGCATTTT
many	TRBV12-3/TRBV12-4	-	TRBJ2-7	CASSLVVWSGEQYF	TGTGCCAGCAGTTTAGTTGTCTGGAGCGGAGAGCAGTACTTC
few	TRBV12-3/TRBV12-4	-	TRBJ2-5	CASSPDRLESKRETQYF	TGTGCCAGCAGTCCGGACCGACTAGAGTCAAAGAGAGAGACCCAGTACTTC
-	TRBV5-1	-	TRBJ1-1	CASSFQGGRANTEAFF	TGCGCCAGCAGCTTTCAGGGTGGGCGAGCGAACACTGAAGCTTTCTTT
-	TRBV30	-	TRBJ2-7	CAMGHYEQYF	TGTGCCATGGGGCACTACGAGCAGTACTTC
few	TRBV6-1	-	TRBJ2-7	CASSSKIEQYF	TGTGCCAGCAGTAGCAAGATCGAGCAGTACTTC
-	TRBV12-3/TRBV12-4	TRBD1	TRBJ1-2	CASISDREFTNYGYTF	TGTGCCAGCATTTCCGACAGGGAGTTTACCAACTATGGCTACACCTTC
many	TRBV24-1	-	TRBJ1-2	CATSDLNHNYGYTF	TGTGCCACCAGTGATTTGAACCATAACTATGGCTACACCTTC
-	TRBV5-1	-	TRBJ2-2	CASSLLGDDTGELFF	TGCGCCAGCAGCTTGCTAGGGGATGACACCGGGGAGCTGTTTTTT
-	TRBV5-1	-	TRBJ1-2	CASSSAQAKGYGYTF	TGCGCCAGCAGCTCGGCTCAGGCCAAAGGATATGGCTACACCTTC
-	TRBV20-1	-	TRBJ2-1	CSAGTLLTDSAPYNEQFF	TGCAGTGCGGGGACCCTCCTTACAGACTCGGCGCCTTACAATGAGCAGTTCTTC
few	TRBV20-1	-	TRBJ1-2	CSATGQSYGYTF	TGCAGTGCCACGGGGCAGAGTTATGGCTACACCTTC
many	TRBV15	TRBD2	TRBJ2-5	CATSMGREGQETQYF	TGTGCCACCAGCATGGGGAGGGAAGGCCAAGAGACCCAGTACTTC
few	TRBV7-8	TRBD1	TRBJ1-2	CASRPTGATNYGYTF	TGTGCCAGCAGACCGACAGGGGCGACTAACTATGGCTACACCTTC
-	TRBV6-5	-	TRBJ1-2	CASSYSSVYGYTF	TGTGCCAGCAGTTACTCGAGCGTCTATGGCTACACCTTC
-	TRBV27	-	TRBJ2-5	CASSPLFQKAPGRETQYF	TGTGCCAGCAGCCCATTGTTTCAAAAGGCCCCCGGTAGAGAGACCCAGTACTTC
-	TRBV12-3/TRBV12-4	TRBD1	TRBJ1-1	CASSANRGGFTEAFF	TGTGCCAGCAGTGCAAACAGGGGCGGTTTCACTGAAGCTTTCTTT
many	TRBV2	-	TRBJ1-2	CASTAGRSEGYTF	TGTGCCAGCACCGCTGGCAGGAGTGAGGGCTACACCTTC
many	TRBV6-2/TRBV6-3	-	TRBJ2-6	CASSYGGSGANVLTF	TGTGCCAGCAGTTACGGAGGGTCCGGGGCCAACGTCCTGACTTTC
-	TRBV30	-	TRBJ1-1	CAWSVLGINTEAFF	TGTGCCTGGAGTGTACTGGGGATTAACACTGAAGCTTTCTTT
-	TRBV6-1	TRBD1	TRBJ1-1	CASSGGQKNTEAFF	TGTGCCAGCAGTGGGGGACAGAAGAACACTGAAGCTTTCTTT
few	TRBV19	-	TRBJ2-7	CASSRSGLEEQYF	TGTGCCAGTAGTCGCAGTGGGTTGGAGGAGCAGTACTTC
-	TRBV30	-	TRBJ1-6	CAWESSYNSPLHF	TGTGCCTGGGAAAGCTCCTATAATTCACCCCTCCACTTT
-	TRBV6-1	TRBD2	TRBJ2-3	CASSQGGLAGGLDTQYF	TGTGCCAGCAGTCAGGGGGGACTAGCGGGAGGATTAGATACGCAGTATTTT
-	TRBV6-2/TRBV6-3	-	TRBJ2-4	CASSEYPYGVGAKNIQYF	TGTGCCAGCAGTGAATACCCCTACGGTGTGGGGGCCAAAAACATTCAGTACTTC
-	TRBV2	-	TRBJ1-4	CASRRGGATNEKLFF	TGTGCCAGCAGGAGGGGGGGCGCAACTAATGAAAAACTGTTTTTT
few	TRBV5-1	TRBD1	TRBJ1-2	CASSRTGGEYGYTF	TGCGCCAGCAGCCGGACAGGGGGAGAGTATGGCTACACCTTC
few	TRBV6-5	-	TRBJ2-7	CASSYTTWGGPGEQYF	TGTGCCAGCAGTTACACCACATGGGGCGGGCCCGGGGAGCAGTACTTC
many	TRBV28	TRBD2	TRBJ2-7	CASSLIPASGRYEQYF	TGTGCCAGCAGTTTAATACCGGCTAGCGGGAGGTACGAGCAGTACTTC
-	TRBV11-2	TRBD1	TRBJ2-5	CASSSGDRGPQETQYF	TGTGCCAGCAGCTCCGGGGACAGGGGCCCCCAAGAGACCCAGTACTTC
-	TRBV19	TRBD2	TRBJ2-1	CASSIAGGEYNEQFF	TGTGCCAGTAGTATAGCGGGAGGGGAATACAATGAGCAGTTCTTC
many	TRBV2	-	TRBJ1-6	CASSAKPTLHF	TGTGCCAGCAGTGCCAAGCCCACCCTCCACTTT
-	TRBV20-1	-	TRBJ1-2	CSARDRRGLGYTF	TGCAGTGCTAGAGATAGGCGGGGGCTAGGCTACACCTTC
few	TRBV27	-	TRBJ1-6	CASSLSQGPNSPLHF	TGTGCCAGCAGTTTATCCCAGGGGCCGAATTCACCCCTCCACTTT
-	TRBV6-5	-	TRBJ2-7	CASSYSTLKTGGNYEQYF	TGTGCCAGCAGTTACTCCACTCTCAAGACCGGGGGAAACTACGAGCAGTACTTC
few	TRBV20-1	-	TRBJ2-7	CSASTRDEQYF	TGCAGTGCTAGTACCAGGGACGAGCAGTACTTC
-	TRBV27	-	TRBJ2-7	CASSLSQGEQYF	TGTGCCAGCAGTTTATCGCAGGGCGAGCAGTACTTC
few	TRBV7-9	-	TRBJ2-7	CASSSPFGRGYEQYF	TGTGCCAGCAGCTCCCCATTCGGGCGGGGTTACGAGCAGTACTTC
-	TRBV11-2	-	TRBJ2-5	CASSHSGGIQETQYF	TGCGCCAGCAGCCACAGCGGAGGCATCCAAGAGACCCAGTACTTC
few	TRBV11-2	-	TRBJ1-2	CASSLDGNEYGYTF	TGTGCCAGCAGCTTAGATGGGAACGAATATGGCTACACCTTC
many	TRBV2	-	TRBJ1-4	CASSEIRATNEKLFF	TGTGCCAGCAGTGAAATCAGGGCAACTAATGAAAAACTGTTTTTT
few	TRBV6-5	TRBD1	TRBJ1-5	CASSYLPGTEKELNQPQHF	TGTGCCAGCAGTTACCTCCCCGGGACAGAGAAGGAGCTCAATCAGCCCCAGCATTTT